Each of the 20 T cell receptor beta chains below was sequenced from the same sample in a study of STAT5B mutations in CD4+ large granular lymphocyte leukemia. Sequenced by immunoSEQ multiplex PCR; TCRdb stores in-frame clones only, minus some. This sample yields 20,000 to 25,000 clones, of which 82% are seen a single time; approximately 8.9% belongs to the top ten. Sequenced sample: CD4+ T cells from blood buffy coats. The receptor source for this set is a human donor in good health.

This clone was counted a few times. The chain recombines TRBV30 with TRBJ1-5; D is perhaps TRBD1 (6 bases). The CDR3 consists of 13 residues. V shed 5 bases and J shed 4 bases, with 12 bases lying between them. Germline values: CDR1 GTSNPN, CDR2 SVGIG (reference sequence). CDR3 residues: CAWGGQQNQPQHF. The CDR3 nucleotides read TGTGCCTGGGGCGGACAGCAGAATCAGCCCCAGCATTTT.

The chain carries TRBV25-1 and TRBJ2-1; D gene unclear. From germline, CDR1 is MGHDK and CDR2 SYGVNS. This CDR3 is 12 amino acids long. V shed 6 bases and J shed 2 bases, with 5 bases lying between them. CDR3 bases: TGTGCCAGCAGAGGCGCCTACAATGAGCAGTTCTTC. This encodes CASRGAYNEQFF.

This chain links TRBV5-1 with TRBJ2-5, with 10 bases identical to TRBD2. Per germline, CDR1 SGHRS and CDR2 YFSETQ. The J segment lost 5 bases and the V segment lost 5 bases, leaving 6 bases of the junction unmatched. The CDR3 is 14 residues long. CDR3 protein: CASRTSGTTETQYF. As DNA, the CDR3 is TGCGCCAGCAGAACTAGCGGGACAACGGAGACCCAGTACTTC.

The chain employs TRBV5-8 and TRBJ2-6; D uncertain. The CDR3 covers 13 residues. The ends were cut back, 1 base at V and 3 bases at J, with 2 bases in the middle. Looked up from germline, CDR1 is SGHTS and CDR2 is YDEGEE. The CDR3, as DNA: TGTGCCAGCAGCTTGAGTGGGGCCAACGTCCTGACTTTC. Its protein is CASSLSGANVLTF. Together with reference TRBV5-8 and TRBJ2-6, the CDR3 gives the full variable domain: EAGVTQSPTHLIKTRGQQATLRCSPISGHTSVYWYQQALGLGLQFLLWYDEGEERNRGNFPPRFSGRQFPNYSSELNVNALELEDSALYLCASSLSGANVLTFGAGSRLTVL.

The chain is built from TRBV4-2 and TRBJ1-6; 7 bases map to TRBD1. The length of the CDR3 is 15 residues. J was trimmed by 10 bases and V by 0 bases; bases with no gene match: 6. In germline, CDR1 is LGHNA, CDR2 YNFKEQ. The CDR3 sequence is CASSQEGTAGSPLHF. The CDR3 DNA reads as TGTGCCAGCAGCCAAGAGGGGACAGCGGGCTCACCCCTCCACTTT.

The chain carries TRBV6-1 and TRBJ2-1; 11 bases fit TRBD2. CDR3 length equals 14 residues. In germline, CDR1 is MNHNS, CDR2 SASEGT. Trimming removed 6 bases from V and 12 bases from J; junction bases left unmatched: 10. The CDR3 spells CASSGLAGASGQFF. The CDR3 region has the DNA TGTGCCAGCAGCGGACTAGCGGGCGCCTCCGGGCAGTTCTTC.

V is TRBV5-1 and J is TRBJ2-5, with TRBD1 identical over 8 bases. CDR1 is SGHRS, CDR2 YFSETQ, per germline. The CDR3 extends over 14 amino acids. The ends lost 6 bases at V and 3 bases at J; junction bases unmatched: 7. The DNA of the CDR3 is TGCGCCAGCACCCTTACAGGGGGTAAAGAGACCCAGTACTTC. As protein: CASTLTGGKETQYF.

The V and J genes are TRBV4-1 and TRBJ1-2, with D maybe TRBD1 (5 bases). V was cut by 0 bases and J by 6 bases, with 14 bases left in between. Germline CDR1 MGHRA, CDR2 YSYEKL. The CDR3 runs to 15 residues. In DNA form, the CDR3 reads TGCGCCAGCAGCCAAGAAGGGACGACACCTAATGGCTACACCTTC. This translates into CASSQEGTTPNGYTF.

The chain has TRBV4-1 and TRBJ2-3; a possible D gene is TRBD1 (5 bases). V was clipped by 0 bases and J by 6 bases, with 16 bases between them. Germline-derived CDR1 and CDR2 are MGHRA and YSYEKL. There are 16 residues in the CDR3. The DNA for the CDR3 is TGCGCCAGCAGCCAAGATCCGGACACGGGCCGGGATACGCAGTATTTT. This translates into CASSQDPDTGRDTQYF.

This clone has more than one count but fewer than ten. This chain links TRBV27 with TRBJ1-2, with D unresolved. V lost 10 bases to trimming and J lost 2 bases, with 14 bases between them. CDR1 MNHEY and CDR2 SMNVEV come from the germline V gene (reference sequence). The CDR3 covers 13 residues. CDR3 protein: CATPGGPNYGYTF. The CDR3 region has the DNA TGTGCCACCCCTGGAGGGCCCAACTATGGCTACACCTTC.

V gene TRBV19 combines with J gene TRBJ2-2, with D possibly TRBD2 on 6 matching bases. The V end lost 7 bases, the J end lost 7 bases, and 16 bases lay between the germline ends. The CDR3 extends over 14 amino acids. Germline V gene data show CDR1 as LNHDA and CDR2 as SQIVND (reference sequence). The CDR3 bases are TGTGCCAGTACTGCGGGGCGGTCTTACGGGGAGCTGTTTTTT. Protein: CASTAGRSYGELFF. Complete variable domain (other parts from reference TRBV19 and TRBJ2-2): DGGITQSPKYLFRKEGQNVTLSCEQNLNHDAMYWYRQDPGQGLRLIYYSQIVNDFQKGDIAEGYSVSREKKESFPLTVTSAQKNPTAFYLCASTAGRSYGELFFGEGSRLTVL.

The chain couples TRBV14 to TRBJ1-3; no clear D gene. CDR1 is SGHDN and CDR2 is FVKESK in the germline V gene. The CDR3 consists of 11 residues. The V gene lost 5 bases and the J gene lost 9 bases, with 8 bases spanning the gap. The DNA for the CDR3 is TGTGCCAGCAGCGCCATGGGCACCATATATTTT. Residues: CASSAMGTIYF.

This rearrangement joins TRBV5-3 to TRBJ1-2, with D possibly being TRBD1 (6 bases). TRBV5-3 is flagged as an ORF with uncertain function. V was trimmed by 0 bases and J by 4 bases, leaving 31 bases between them. The CDR3 covers 21 residues. The CDR3 is CARSLACQRTGAITCRYGYTF. Here the CDR3 DNA reads TGTGCCAGAAGCTTGGCTTGCCAGAGAACGGGGGCAATTACTTGCCGCTATGGCTACACCTTC.

The gene calls are TRBV6-5 and TRBJ2-7, with TRBD1 matching 8 bases. Germline CDR1 is MNHEY and CDR2 is SVGAGI. J was trimmed by 6 bases and V by 5 bases; bases with no gene match: 6. The CDR3 covers 13 residues. The CDR3 coding sequence is TGTGCCAGCAGTCGCCAAGACAGGGGCGAGCAGTACTTC. Residues: CASSRQDRGEQYF.

V usage is TRBV6-4 and J usage is TRBJ1-6; D might be TRBD1 (6 bases). This CDR3 has 15 amino acids. Germline-derived CDR1 and CDR2 are MRHNA and SNTAGT. With 6 bases removed from V and 6 bases from J, the gap between germline ends came to 15 bases. The CDR3 spells CASRDQDSANSPLHF. The CDR3 nucleotides read TGTGCCAGCAGAGACCAGGACAGCGCTAATTCACCCCTCCACTTT.

V usage is TRBV7-8 and J usage is TRBJ2-7; 9 nucleotides match TRBD1. The junction had 9 bases not matched to a gene; V was cut back by 5 bases and J by 1 base. Germline lookup yields CDR1 SGHVS and CDR2 FQNEAQ. CDR3 size: 16 residues. This chain's CDR3 is CASSKRRDRDSYEQYF. CDR3 in DNA: TGTGCCAGCAGCAAAAGACGGGACAGGGATTCCTACGAGCAGTACTTC.

The chain couples TRBV7-6 to TRBJ2-5; the match to TRBD2 covers 12 bases. J lost 5 bases, V lost 5 bases, and 12 bases had no gene match. This CDR3 comprises 17 residues. Germline-derived CDR1 and CDR2 are SGHVS and FNYEAQ. The CDR3 loop reads CASSQGALAGGPETQYF. The CDR3 nucleotides read TGTGCCAGCAGCCAGGGGGCTCTAGCGGGAGGGCCTGAGACCCAGTACTTC.

V is TRBV7-9 and J is TRBJ1-4, with D possibly being TRBD1 (6 bases). Germline V CDR1 and CDR2: SEHNR, FQNEAQ (reference sequence). Between the trimmed V and J ends, which lost 2 bases and 11 bases, there was a span of 15 bases. The CDR3 consists of 14 residues. The CDR3 region is CASSLSRTDLKLFF. CDR3 DNA sequence: TGTGCCAGCAGCTTATCAAGGACAGACTTGAAACTGTTTTTT.

This rearrangement joins TRBV5-6 to TRBJ2-5, with TRBD1 identical over 8 bases. The CDR3 has 16 residues. With V trimmed by 2 bases and J by 7 bases, 13 bases remained unmatched. Per the germline V gene, CDR1 is SGHDT and CDR2 is YYEEEE. The CDR3 loop is CASSLIGTGPLGTQYF. The CDR3 bases are TGTGCCAGCAGCTTAATCGGGACAGGACCCCTCGGGACCCAGTACTTC.

The V call is TRBV4-1, the J call TRBJ2-5; TRBD2 agrees at 15 bases. This CDR3 has 18 residues. CDR1 is MGHRA, CDR2 YSYEKL, per germline. Trimming cost V 1 base and J 2 bases; bases outside gene matches: 5. CDR3 protein: CASSQGTSGGARQETQYF. The CDR3 DNA follows: TGCGCCAGCAGCCAAGGGACTAGCGGGGGGGCCCGTCAAGAGACCCAGTACTTC.